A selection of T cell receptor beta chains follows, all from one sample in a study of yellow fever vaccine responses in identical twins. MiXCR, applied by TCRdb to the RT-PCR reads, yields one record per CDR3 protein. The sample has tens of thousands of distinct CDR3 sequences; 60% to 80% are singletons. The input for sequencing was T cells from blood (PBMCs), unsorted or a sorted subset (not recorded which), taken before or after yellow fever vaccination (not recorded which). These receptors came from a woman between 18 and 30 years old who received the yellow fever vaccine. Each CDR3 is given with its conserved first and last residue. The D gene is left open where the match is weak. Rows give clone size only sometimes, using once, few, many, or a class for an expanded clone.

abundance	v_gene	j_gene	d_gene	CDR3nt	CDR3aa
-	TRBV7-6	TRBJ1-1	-	TGTGCCAGCAGCTCCCGGGTAGGGCAGAACACTGAAGCTTTCTTT	CASSSRVGQNTEAFF
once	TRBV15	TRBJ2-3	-	TGTGCCACCAGCACCGGACCAGCAGGTACAGATACGCAGTATTTT	CATSTGPAGTDTQYF
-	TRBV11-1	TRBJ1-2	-	TGTGCCAGCAGCTCCGGACAGCTCTATGGCTACACCTTC	CASSSGQLYGYTF
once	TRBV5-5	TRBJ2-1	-	TGTGCCAGCAACCCATCCACGACAGGAATCTCCTACAATGAGCAGTTCTTC	CASNPSTTGISYNEQFF
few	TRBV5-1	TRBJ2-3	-	TGCGCCAGCAGCTTGTCCAGGGCAGCGGATACGCAGTATTTT	CASSLSRAADTQYF
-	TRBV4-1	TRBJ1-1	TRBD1	TGCGCCAGCAGCCAAGGTTACAGGGGACGAAACACTGAAGCTTTCTTT	CASSQGYRGRNTEAFF
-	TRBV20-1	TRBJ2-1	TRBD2	TGCAGTGCTTCCCCTCGACTAGCGGGGGGCAATGAGCAGTTCTTC	CSASPRLAGGNEQFF
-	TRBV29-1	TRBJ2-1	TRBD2	TGCAGCGTGGGGACTAGCGGGACCCTCTACAATGAGCAGTTCTTC	CSVGTSGTLYNEQFF
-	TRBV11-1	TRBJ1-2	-	TGTGCCAGCAGCTTACCGGGCAGGGACTATGGCTACACCTTC	CASSLPGRDYGYTF
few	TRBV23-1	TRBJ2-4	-	TGCGCCAGCAGTCAATGGACAGGGAGGGACGAAATAGCCAAAAACATTCAGTACTTC	CASSQWTGRDEIAKNIQYF
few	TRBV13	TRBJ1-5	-	TGTGCCAGCAGCCTAGATAGCAATCAGCCCCAGCATTTT	CASSLDSNQPQHF
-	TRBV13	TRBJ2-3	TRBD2	TGTGCCAGCGAAGGGACTAGCGGGGCGACAGATACGCAGTATTTT	CASEGTSGATDTQYF
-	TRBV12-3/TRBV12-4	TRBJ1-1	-	TGTGCCAGCAGTCTTATTTCGGTGAACACTGAAGCTTTCTTT	CASSLISVNTEAFF
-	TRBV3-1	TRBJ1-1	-	TGTGCCAGCAGCCAAGGGGATGAAGCTTTCTTT	CASSQGDEAFF
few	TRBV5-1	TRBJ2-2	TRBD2	TGCGCCAGCCGGGGGGACTTGAACACCGGGGAGCTGTTTTTT	CASRGDLNTGELFF
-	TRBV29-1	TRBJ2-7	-	TGCAGCGTTGATGGTGGGGAGGCGAACGAGCAGTACTTC	CSVDGGEANEQYF
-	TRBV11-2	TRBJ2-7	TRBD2	TGTGCCAGCAGCTCCCGGACTAGCGGAAAATACGAGCAGTACTTC	CASSSRTSGKYEQYF
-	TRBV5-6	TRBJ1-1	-	TGTGCCAGCAGGGACTTAGGAGGTATCGGTTTGGAAGCTTTCTTT	CASRDLGGIGLEAFF
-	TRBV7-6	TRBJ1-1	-	TGTGCCAGCAGCCGGCCTGGGTTAGCTGAAGCTTTCTTT	CASSRPGLAEAFF
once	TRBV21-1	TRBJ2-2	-	TGTGCCAGCAGCAAAGCCTCAACAGGCACCGGGGAGCTGTTTTTT	CASSKASTGTGELFF
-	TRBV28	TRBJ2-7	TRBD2	TGTGCCAGCAGTTTCACTAGCGGGAGCTCTGACGAGCAGTACTTC	CASSFTSGSSDEQYF
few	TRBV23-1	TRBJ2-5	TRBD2	TGCGCCAGCAGTCAATCGGGGACTAGCGGGCAAGAGACCCAGTACTTC	CASSQSGTSGQETQYF
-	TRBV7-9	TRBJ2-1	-	TGTGCCAGCAGCTTACCCGGACGTCAGGACTATGAGCAGTTCTTC	CASSLPGRQDYEQFF
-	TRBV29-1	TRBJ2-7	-	TGCAGCGTTGAAGGACAGTCCTACGAGCAGTACTTC	CSVEGQSYEQYF
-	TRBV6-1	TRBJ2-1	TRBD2	TGTGCCAGCAATAATCTAGCGGGAGTAGGGTCCAATGAGCAGTTCTTC	CASNNLAGVGSNEQFF
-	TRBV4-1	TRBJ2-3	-	TGCGCCAGCAGCCAAGGGTGGACAGACACAGATACGCAGTATTTT	CASSQGWTDTDTQYF
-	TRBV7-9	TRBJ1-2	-	TGTGCCAGCAGCTTACGGGACGGTAGTGGCTACACCTTC	CASSLRDGSGYTF
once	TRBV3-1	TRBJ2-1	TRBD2	TGTGCCAGCAGCCAAGAGCTAGGGCTAGCGGGAGGGAATGAGCAGTTCTTC	CASSQELGLAGGNEQFF
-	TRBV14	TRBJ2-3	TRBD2	TGTGCCAGCAGCCAAGAGAGGGCAGCGGGAGGTCGAACACGCACAGATACGCAGTATTTT	CASSQERAAGGRTRTDTQYF
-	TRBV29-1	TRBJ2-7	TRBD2	TGCAGCGTTGAAGGACTAGCGGGAGCGAAGAGCTCCTACGAGCAGTACTTC	CSVEGLAGAKSSYEQYF